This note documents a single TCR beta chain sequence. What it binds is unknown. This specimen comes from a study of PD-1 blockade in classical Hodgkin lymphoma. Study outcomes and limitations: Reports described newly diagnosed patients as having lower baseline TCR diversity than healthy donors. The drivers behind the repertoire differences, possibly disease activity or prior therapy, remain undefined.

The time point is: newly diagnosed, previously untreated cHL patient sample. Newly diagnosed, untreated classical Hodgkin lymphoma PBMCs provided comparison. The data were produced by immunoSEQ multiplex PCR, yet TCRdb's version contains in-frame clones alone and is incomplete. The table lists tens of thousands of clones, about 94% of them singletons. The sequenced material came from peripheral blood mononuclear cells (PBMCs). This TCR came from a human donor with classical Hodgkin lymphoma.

CDR3 sequence: CSVDWAGNYGYTF. The CDR3 nucleotides read TGCAGCGTTGATTGGGCAGGGAACTATGGCTACACCTTC. This chain joins TRBV29-1 and TRBJ1-2; maybe TRBD1 (5 bases). CDR3 length: 13 amino acids. Germline CDR1 is SQVTM and CDR2 is ANQGSEA. The V and J ends lost 3 bases and 2 bases respectively, with 10 bases between them.